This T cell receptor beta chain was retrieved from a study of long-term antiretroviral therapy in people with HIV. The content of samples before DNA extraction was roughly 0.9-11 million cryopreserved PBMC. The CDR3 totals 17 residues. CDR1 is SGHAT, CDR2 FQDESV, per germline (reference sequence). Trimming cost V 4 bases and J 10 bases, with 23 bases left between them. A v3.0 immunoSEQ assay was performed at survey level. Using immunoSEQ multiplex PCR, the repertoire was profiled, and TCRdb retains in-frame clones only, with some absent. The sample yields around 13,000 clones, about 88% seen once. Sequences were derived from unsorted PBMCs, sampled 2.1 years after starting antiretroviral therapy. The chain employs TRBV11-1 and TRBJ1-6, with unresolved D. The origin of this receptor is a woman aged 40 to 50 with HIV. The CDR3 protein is CASSSHDLDGVASPLHF. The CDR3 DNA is TGTGCCAGCAGCTCGCATGACCTCGACGGCGTGGCCTCACCCCTCCACTTT.